This TCR beta chain was identified in a study of T cell responses to AZD1222 COVID-19 vaccine. A note on this clone: Its antigen is unknown.

CDR1 is MGHRA and CDR2 is YSYEKL in the germline V gene. This CDR3 has 17 residues. Trimming took 3 bases from V and 3 from J; bases not matched to a gene: 8. Points from the study as a whole: Spike-specific TCR breadth and depth grew following two AZD1222 doses. Recipients of AZD1222 seropositive at baseline numbered only 5 or 6.

Repertoires were generated with immunoSEQ multiplex PCR, while TCRdb's copy carries only in-frame clones and drops some. The sample has about 120,000 clones, around 88% seen once. The V call is TRBV4-1, the J call TRBJ2-7, with TRBD2 matching over 13 bases. This sample comprised peripheral blood, obtained on day 0 of MenACWY control vaccination. This sequence was found in an adult in good health. In nucleotides, the CDR3 is TGCGCCAGCAGCCAGAAGAAAAGGACTAGCGGGAGCTACGAGCAGTACTTC. It is translated as CASSQKKRTSGSYEQYF.